This is a list of T cell receptor beta chains from one sample in a study of blood T cell repertoires in COVID-19. Sequenced by immunoSEQ multiplex PCR; TCRdb stores in-frame clones only, minus some. The sample lists about 210,000 clones; approximately 80% were seen once. Sequencing was carried out using PBMCs or T cells enriched from blood (not recorded which). These receptors were obtained from a man aged 40-55 years who had recovered from COVID-19. Both conserved end residues are part of each CDR3. The D gene is left open where the match is weak. The size field is filled for only some rows; it gives once, few, many or a size class.

v_call	j_call	d_call	clone_size	cdr3_nt	cdr3_aa
TRBV5-1	TRBJ1-1	TRBD1	NA	TGCGCCAGCAGCACCAACAGGGGGGAGACTGAAGCTTTCTTT	CASSTNRGETEAFF
TRBV6-6	TRBJ2-1	TRBD2	NA	TGTGCCAGCAGTTACCGGTGGGAGGGCCTCAATGAGCAGTTCTTC	CASSYRWEGLNEQFF
TRBV5-6	TRBJ1-1	NA	NA	TGTGCCAGCAGCCTAGGGGGTAAGACTGAAGCTTTCTTT	CASSLGGKTEAFF
TRBV5-6	TRBJ1-2	TRBD1	NA	TGTGCCAGCAGCATAAGACAGGGAGGTAACTATGGCTACACCTTC	CASSIRQGGNYGYTF
TRBV18	TRBJ1-2	TRBD1	NA	TGTGCCAGCTCACCCTCCTCACCAGGGGGAAACTATGGCTACACCTTC	CASSPSSPGGNYGYTF
TRBV7-8	TRBJ1-1	TRBD1	NA	TGTGCCAGCAGCTTAGCGGACAGGGGGGAAGCTTTCTTT	CASSLADRGEAFF
TRBV18	TRBJ2-5	NA	NA	TGTGCCAGCTCACTCCGGCTAGATAACCTTGGGGAGACCCAGTACTTC	CASSLRLDNLGETQYF
TRBV11-1	TRBJ2-7	NA	NA	TGTGCCAGCAGCCAAAACAGGGACGAGCAGTACTTC	CASSQNRDEQYF
TRBV7-9	TRBJ2-1	NA	few	TGTGCCAGCAGCTTAGTCCGGGTGCATGAGCAGTTCTTC	CASSLVRVHEQFF
TRBV24-1	TRBJ2-1	NA	few	TGTGCCACCAGTGATTTTCCGGGGGGGGACAGAGATTACAATGAGCAGTTCTTC	CATSDFPGGDRDYNEQFF
TRBV30	TRBJ1-2	NA	NA	TGTGCCTGGAGTGTTCAGGCAAACTATGGCTACACCTTC	CAWSVQANYGYTF
TRBV19	TRBJ1-2	NA	NA	TGTGCCAGCCTATATTCGTGGTCCCCAAACAGGGTTTATGGCTACACCTTC	CASLYSWSPNRVYGYTF
TRBV7-2	TRBJ2-5	NA	NA	TGTGCCAGCAGCTCCGGGACTGAGGCTTCATTTAGGACCCAGTACTTC	CASSSGTEASFRTQYF
TRBV2	TRBJ1-4	TRBD1	once	TGTGCCAGCAGCGGGCAGGGGGGAGGACTGTTTTTT	CASSGQGGGLFF